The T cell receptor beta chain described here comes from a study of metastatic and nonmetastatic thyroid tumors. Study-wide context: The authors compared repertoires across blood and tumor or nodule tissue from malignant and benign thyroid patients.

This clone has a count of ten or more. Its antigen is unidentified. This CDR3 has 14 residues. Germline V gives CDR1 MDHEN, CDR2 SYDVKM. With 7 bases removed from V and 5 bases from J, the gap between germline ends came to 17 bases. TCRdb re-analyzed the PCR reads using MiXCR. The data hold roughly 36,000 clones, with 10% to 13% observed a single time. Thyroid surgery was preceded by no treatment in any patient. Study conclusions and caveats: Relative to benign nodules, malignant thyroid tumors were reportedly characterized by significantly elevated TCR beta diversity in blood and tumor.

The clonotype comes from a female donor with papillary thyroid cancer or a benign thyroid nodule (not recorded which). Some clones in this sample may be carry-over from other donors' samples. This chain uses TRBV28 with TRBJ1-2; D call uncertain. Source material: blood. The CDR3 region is CASTPSAGWYGYTF. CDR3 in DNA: TGTGCCAGCACCCCTTCGGCGGGTTGGTATGGCTACACCTTC.